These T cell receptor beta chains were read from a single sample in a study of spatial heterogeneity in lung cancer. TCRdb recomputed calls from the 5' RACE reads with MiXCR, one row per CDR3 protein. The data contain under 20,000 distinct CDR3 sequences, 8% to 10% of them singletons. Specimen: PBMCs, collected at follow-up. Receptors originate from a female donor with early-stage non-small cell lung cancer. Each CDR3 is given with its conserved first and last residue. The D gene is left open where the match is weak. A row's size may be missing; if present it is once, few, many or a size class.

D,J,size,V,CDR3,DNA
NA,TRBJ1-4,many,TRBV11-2,CASSSRGEGEKLFF,TGTGCCAGCAGCAGCCGGGGGGAAGGGGAAAAACTGTTTTTT
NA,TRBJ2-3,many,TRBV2,CASSGSTPTTRTDTQYF,TGTGCCAGCAGTGGTTCGACCCCGACTACCCGCACAGATACGCAGTATTTT
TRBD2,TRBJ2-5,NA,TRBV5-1,CASSLGLTSGGGETQYF,TGCGCCAGCAGCCTGGGCCTGACTAGCGGGGGAGGAGAGACCCAGTACTTT
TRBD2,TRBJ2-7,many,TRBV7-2,CASSFGGLAGVVSYEQYF,TGTGCCAGCAGCTTTGGGGGACTAGCGGGGGTTGTCTCCTACGAGCAGTACTTC
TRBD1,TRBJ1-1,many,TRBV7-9,CASSSGQGFEAFF,TGTGCCAGCAGCTCAGGACAGGGCTTTGAAGCTTTCTTT
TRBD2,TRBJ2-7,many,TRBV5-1,CASSPLAGVIYEQYF,TGCGCCAGCAGCCCCTTAGCGGGGGTCATCTACGAGCAGTACTTC
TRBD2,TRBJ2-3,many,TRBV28,CASSSQAAGEPNTQYF,TGTGCCAGCAGTTCCCAGGCAGCGGGGGAGCCTAATACGCAGTATTTT
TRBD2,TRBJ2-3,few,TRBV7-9,CASSPGTSGRTDTQYF,TGTGCCAGCAGCCCAGGGACTAGCGGGCGCACAGATACGCAGTATTTT
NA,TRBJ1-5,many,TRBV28,CASTYPTNIGPQHF,TGTGCCAGCACCTACCCCACAAATATCGGGCCCCAGCATTTT
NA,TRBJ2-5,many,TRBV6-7,CASSFGAGETQYF,TGTGCCAGCAGTTTCGGCGCAGGAGAGACCCAGTACTTC
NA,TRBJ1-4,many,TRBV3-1,CASSPGNLNEKLFF,TGTGCCAGCAGCCCTGGTAATCTCAATGAAAAACTGTTTTTT
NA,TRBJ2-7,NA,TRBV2,CASSEAVLAAPYEQYF,TGTGCCAGCAGTGAAGCGGTGTTAGCGGCACCTTACGAGCAGTACTTC
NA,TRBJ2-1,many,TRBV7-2,CASRPQGAGGHNEQFF,TGTGCCAGCAGACCGCAGGGGGCGGGAGGGCACAATGAGCAGTTCTTC
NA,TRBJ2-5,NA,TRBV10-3,CAISERIQETQYF,TGTGCCATCAGTGAACGGATACAAGAGACCCAGTACTTC
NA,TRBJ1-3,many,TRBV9,CASSVSPGSSGNTIYF,TGTGCCAGCAGCGTTAGTCCGGGCAGCTCTGGAAACACCATATATTTT
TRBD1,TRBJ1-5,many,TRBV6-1,CASSEQGQGSQPQHF,TGTGCCAGCAGTGAACAGGGACAGGGGAGTCAGCCCCAGCATTTT
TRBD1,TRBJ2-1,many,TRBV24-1,CATSDLLGTGSTNEQFF,TGTGCCACCAGTGATTTACTGGGGACAGGGAGTACGAATGAGCAGTTCTTC
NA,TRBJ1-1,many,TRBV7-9,CASSFTQGGAEAFF,TGTGCCAGCAGCTTTACACAGGGAGGCGCTGAAGCTTTCTTT
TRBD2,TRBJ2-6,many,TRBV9,CASSVAPGLAGSSSGANVLIF,TGTGCCAGCAGCGTAGCGCCAGGACTAGCGGGTTCCTCCTCTGGGGCCAACGTCCTGATTTTC
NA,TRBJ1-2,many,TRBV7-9,CASSYGVGVGYTF,TGTGCCAGCAGCTACGGGGTGGGGGTTGGCTACACCTTC
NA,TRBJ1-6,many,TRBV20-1,CSVAPRGDSSPLHF,TGCAGTGTCGCACCACGTGGGGATAGTTCACCCCTCCACTTT
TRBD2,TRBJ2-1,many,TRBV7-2,CASSRLAGAYNEQFF,TGTGCCAGCAGCCGGCTAGCGGGAGCCTACAATGAGCAGTTCTTC
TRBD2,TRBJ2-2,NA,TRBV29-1,CSVVGGSNTGELFF,TGCAGCGTTGTGGGGGGGAGCAACACCGGGGAGCTGTTTTTT
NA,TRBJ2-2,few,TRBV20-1,CSARDEVTGELFF,TGCAGTGCTAGAGATGAGGTCACCGGGGAGCTGTTTTTT
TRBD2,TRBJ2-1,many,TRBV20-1,CSARDPASGGAKDEQFF,TGCAGTGCTAGAGATCCGGCTAGCGGGGGGGCAAAGGATGAGCAGTTCTTC
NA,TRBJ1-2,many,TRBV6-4,CASSPGWGYTF,TGTGCCAGCAGCCCAGGGTGGGGCTACACCTTC
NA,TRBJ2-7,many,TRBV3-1,CASSQEGSYEQYF,TGTGCCAGCAGCCAAGAGGGGAGCTACGAGCAGTACTTC
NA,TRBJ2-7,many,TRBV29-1,CSVEVVAYEQYF,TGCAGCGTTGAAGTCGTAGCCTACGAGCAGTACTTC
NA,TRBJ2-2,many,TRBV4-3,CASSQGSMGQTGELFF,TGCGCCAGCAGCCAAGGTAGTATGGGGCAAACCGGGGAGCTGTTTTTT
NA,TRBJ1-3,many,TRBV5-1,CASSLGLGSSRNTIYF,TGCGCCAGCAGCTTGGGACTTGGCAGTTCGAGAAACACCATATATTTT
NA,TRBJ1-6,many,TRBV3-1,CASSQGLALDSPLHF,TGTGCCAGCAGCCAAGGGCTTGCACTGGATTCACCCCTCCACTTT
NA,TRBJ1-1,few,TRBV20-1,CSASRTEAFF,TGCAGTGCTAGTCGGACAGAAGCTTTCTTT
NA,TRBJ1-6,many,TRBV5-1,CASSLRQGYNSPLHF,TGCGCCAGCAGCTTGAGGCAGGGGTATAATTCACCCCTCCACTTT
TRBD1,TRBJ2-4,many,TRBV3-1,CASSYPGQGGNIQYF,TGTGCCAGCAGCTACCCTGGACAGGGCGGTAACATTCAGTACTTC
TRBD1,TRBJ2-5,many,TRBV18,CASNHRGNQETQYF,TGTGCCAGCAACCACAGGGGCAACCAAGAGACCCAGTACTTC
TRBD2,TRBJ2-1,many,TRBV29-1,CSVLLAGGPGEQFF,TGCAGCGTGTTACTAGCGGGGGGGCCGGGAGAGCAGTTCTTC
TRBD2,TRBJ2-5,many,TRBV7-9,CASGSGGRGETQYF,TGTGCCAGCGGATCGGGGGGGCGAGGAGAGACCCAGTACTTC
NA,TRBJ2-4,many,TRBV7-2,CASSRSTENIQYF,TGTGCCAGCAGCAGATCGACAGAAAACATTCAGTACTTC
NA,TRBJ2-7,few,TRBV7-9,CASSFLGPEQYF,TGTGCCAGCAGCTTCCTGGGTCCCGAGCAGTACTTC
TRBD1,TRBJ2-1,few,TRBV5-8,CASSQDRAGYNEQFF,TGTGCCAGCAGCCAGGACAGGGCCGGGTACAATGAGCAGTTCTTC
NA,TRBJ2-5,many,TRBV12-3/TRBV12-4,CASRWGQETQYF,TGTGCCAGTCGGTGGGGACAAGAGACCCAGTACTTC
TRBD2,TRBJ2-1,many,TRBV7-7,CASSPGLAGGGYNEQFF,TGTGCTAGCAGCCCGGGACTAGCGGGAGGAGGCTACAATGAGCAGTTCTTC
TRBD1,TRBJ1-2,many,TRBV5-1,CASSSVAGQGIYGYTF,TGCGCCAGCAGCTCCGTTGCCGGACAGGGGATCTATGGCTACACCTTC
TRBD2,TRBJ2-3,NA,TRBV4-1,CASSQGTRGIGDTQYF,TGCGCCAGCAGCCAAGGGACTAGGGGCATTGGGGATACGCAGTATTTT
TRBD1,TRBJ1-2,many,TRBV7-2,CASSPQTGGAYGYTF,TGTGCCAGCAGCCCCCAGACAGGGGGCGCCTATGGCTACACCTTC
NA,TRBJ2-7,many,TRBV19,CASSPRQQGEQYF,TGTGCCAGTAGTCCCCGGCAACAGGGCGAGCAGTACTTC